This TCR beta chain was found in a study of identical twins. Whole-study results and caveats: For zero-insertion analyses, partial confounding could come from invariant MAIT and iNKT cells.

The V and J ends lost 5 bases and 4 bases respectively, with 21 bases between them. Germline CDR1 and CDR2: DFQATT and SNEGSKA (reference sequence). The CDR3 loop spans 17 amino acids. This clonotype has more than one count but fewer than ten. Its antigen is as yet unknown. TCRdb re-called the 5' RACE reads through MiXCR, storing one row per CDR3 protein. The sample lists some 1,700,000 distinct CDR3 sequences, roughly a third occurring once. The genes are TRBV20-1 and TRBJ1-6; D is possibly TRBD1 (6 bases). Sequencing was done on a sample of cord blood. The receptor's source is a newborn girl in good health. CDR3 sequence: CSAVIPGATKYNSPLHF. In DNA, the CDR3 is TGCAGTGCTGTAATACCAGGGGCCACCAAGTATAATTCACCCCTCCACTTT.